A selection of T cell receptor beta chains follows, all from one sample in a study of blood T cells in healthy people across ages. MiXCR was run by TCRdb on the 5' RACE reads, yielding one entry per CDR3 protein. The sample lists 550,000 to 600,000 distinct CDR3 sequences, around half occurring once. Sequencing was performed on blood. Source of these receptors: an older man in good health. CDR3s leave out the opening cysteine and the closing phenylalanine or tryptophan. Only some rows state a clone size, as once, few, many or a class for expanded clones.

.	TRBV7-2	TRBJ2-7	ASSPGDFYNEQY
.	TRBV9	TRBJ2-1	ASSPQGTASYNEQF
.	TRBV29-1	TRBJ2-1	SGRGTTGGEQF
once	TRBV7-2	TRBJ2-1	ASSLDGGEVETQF
many	TRBV5-6	TRBJ2-7	ASSLGGDSYEQY
.	TRBV27	TRBJ2-7	ASSSWGQPYEQY
.	TRBV28	TRBJ2-5	ASSLVEQGRETQY
few	TRBV18	TRBJ2-3	ASSARTSGGVDTQY
.	TRBV4-3	TRBJ1-2	ASSQNSGGYT
.	TRBV20-1	TRBJ1-1	SARDGGRSTEAF
.	TRBV7-2	TRBJ1-2	ASKGQGESYGYT
few	TRBV12-3/TRBV12-4	TRBJ1-4	ASSPGGRGSWSNEKLF
few	TRBV7-9	TRBJ2-1	ASSLSYENPEQF